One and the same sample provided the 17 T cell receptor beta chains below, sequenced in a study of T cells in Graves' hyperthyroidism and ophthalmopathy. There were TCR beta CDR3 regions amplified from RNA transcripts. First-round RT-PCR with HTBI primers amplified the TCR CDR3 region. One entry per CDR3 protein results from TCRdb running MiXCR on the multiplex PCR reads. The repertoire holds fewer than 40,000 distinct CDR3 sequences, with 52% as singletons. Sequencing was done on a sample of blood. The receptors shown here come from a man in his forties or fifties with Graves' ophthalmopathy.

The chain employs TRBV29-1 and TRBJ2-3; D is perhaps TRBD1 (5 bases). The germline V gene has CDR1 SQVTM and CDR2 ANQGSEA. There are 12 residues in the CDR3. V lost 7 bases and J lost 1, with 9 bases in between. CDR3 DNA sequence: TGCAGCGAGTCGACAGGCACAGATACGCAGTATTTT. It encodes CSESTGTDTQYF.

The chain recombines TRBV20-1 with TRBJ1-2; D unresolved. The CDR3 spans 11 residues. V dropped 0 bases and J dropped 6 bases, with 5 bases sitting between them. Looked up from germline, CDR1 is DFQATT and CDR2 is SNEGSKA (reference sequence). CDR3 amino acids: CSARDGDGYTF. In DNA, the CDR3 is TGCAGTGCTAGAGACGGGGATGGCTACACCTTC.

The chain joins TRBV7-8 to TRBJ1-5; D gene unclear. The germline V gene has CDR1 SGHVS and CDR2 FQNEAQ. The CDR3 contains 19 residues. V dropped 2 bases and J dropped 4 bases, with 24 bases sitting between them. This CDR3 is CASSLSLGFGGDRNQPQHF. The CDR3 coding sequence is TGTGCCAGCAGCTTAAGTCTCGGCTTCGGCGGGGATCGTAATCAGCCCCAGCATTTT. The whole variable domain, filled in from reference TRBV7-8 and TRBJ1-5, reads GAGVSQSPRYKVAKRGQDVALRCDPISGHVSLFWYQQALGQGPEFLTYFQNEAQLDKSGLPSDRFFAERPEGSVSTLKIQRTQQEDSAVYLCASSLSLGFGGDRNQPQHFGDGTRLSIL.

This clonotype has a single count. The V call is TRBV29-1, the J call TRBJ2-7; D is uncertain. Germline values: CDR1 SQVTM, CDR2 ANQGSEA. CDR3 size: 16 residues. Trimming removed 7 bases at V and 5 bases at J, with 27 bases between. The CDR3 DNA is TGCAGCGCCAGCAGTGAGTCTCTGGTAAACGTCCACGAGCAGTACTTC. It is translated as CSASSESLVNVHEQYF.

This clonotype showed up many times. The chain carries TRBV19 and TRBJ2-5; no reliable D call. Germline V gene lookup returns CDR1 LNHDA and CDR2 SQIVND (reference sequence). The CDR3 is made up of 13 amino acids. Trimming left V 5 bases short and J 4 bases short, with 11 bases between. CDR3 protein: CASSGGYRETQYF. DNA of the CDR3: TGTGCCAGTAGTGGCGGATATCGAGAGACCCAGTACTTC.

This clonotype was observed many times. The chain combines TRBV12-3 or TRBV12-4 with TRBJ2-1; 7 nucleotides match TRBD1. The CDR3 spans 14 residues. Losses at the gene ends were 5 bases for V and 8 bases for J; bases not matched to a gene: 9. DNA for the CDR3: TGTGCCAGCAGTGGCCGGACAGGCAGCGATGAGCAGTTCTTC. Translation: CASSGRTGSDEQFF.

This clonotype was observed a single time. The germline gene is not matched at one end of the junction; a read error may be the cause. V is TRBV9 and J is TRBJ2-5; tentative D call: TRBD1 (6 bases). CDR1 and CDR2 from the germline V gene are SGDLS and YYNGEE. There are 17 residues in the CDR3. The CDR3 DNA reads TGTGCCGGCAGCGTAGGTGAGGGACCTCATTCCCCAGGGGCCCAGTACTTC. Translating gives CAGSVGEGPHSPGAQYF.

CDR3 nucleotide sequence: TGTGCCACCAGTGATACTCCTAACTATGGCTACACCTTC. Protein sequence: CATSDTPNYGYTF. This sequence joins TRBV24-1 and TRBJ1-2; D not certain. Trimming pared 3 bases from V and 0 bases from J, leaving 4 bases between. The CDR3 runs 13 residues. Germline V lookup: CDR1 KGHDR, CDR2 SFDVKD.

The CDR3 DNA reads as TGCAGTGCCCAAAGCGGGGGGATTCCCTACGAGCAGTACTTC. Its translation is CSAQSGGIPYEQYF. This chain links TRBV20-1 with TRBJ2-7; 9 nucleotides agree with TRBD2. The CDR3 consists of 14 residues. V gave up 6 bases and J gave up 2 bases; unmatched junction bases: 8. CDR1 and CDR2 (germline): DFQATT, SNEGSKA (reference sequence).

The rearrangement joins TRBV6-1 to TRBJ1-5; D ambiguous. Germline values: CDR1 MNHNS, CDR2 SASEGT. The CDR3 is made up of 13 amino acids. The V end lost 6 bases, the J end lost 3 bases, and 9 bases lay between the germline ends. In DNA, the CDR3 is TGTGCCAGCAGCACTGGAATCAATCAGCCCCAGCATTTT. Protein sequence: CASSTGINQPQHF.

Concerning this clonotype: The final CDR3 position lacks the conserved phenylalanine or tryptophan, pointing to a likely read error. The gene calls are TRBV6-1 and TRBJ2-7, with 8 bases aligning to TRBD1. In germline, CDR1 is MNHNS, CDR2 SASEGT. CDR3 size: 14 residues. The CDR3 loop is CASKVGTGTYGQYL. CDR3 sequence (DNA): TGTGCCAGCAAGGTGGGGACAGGTACCTACGGGCAGTACCTC.

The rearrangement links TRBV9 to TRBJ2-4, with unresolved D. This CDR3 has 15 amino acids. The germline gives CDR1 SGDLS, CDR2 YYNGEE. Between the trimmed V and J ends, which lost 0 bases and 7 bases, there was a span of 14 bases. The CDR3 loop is CASSVGGDAFNIQYF. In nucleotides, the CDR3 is TGTGCCAGCAGCGTAGGAGGTGATGCCTTTAACATTCAGTACTTC.

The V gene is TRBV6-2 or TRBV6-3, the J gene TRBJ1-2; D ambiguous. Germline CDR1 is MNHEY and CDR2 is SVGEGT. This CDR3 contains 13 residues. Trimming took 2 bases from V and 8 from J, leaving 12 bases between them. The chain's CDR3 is CASSYRGLVGYTF. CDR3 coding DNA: TGTGCCAGCAGTTACCGTGGGCTAGTAGGCTACACCTTC.

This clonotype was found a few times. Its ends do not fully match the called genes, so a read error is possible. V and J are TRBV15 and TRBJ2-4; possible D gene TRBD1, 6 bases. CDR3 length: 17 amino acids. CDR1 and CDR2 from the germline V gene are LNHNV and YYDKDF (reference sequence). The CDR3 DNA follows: TGTGCCACCAGTAGAGATATCTCACAGGGATTGGGGAACATTCGGTACTTC. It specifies CATSRDISQGLGNIRYF.

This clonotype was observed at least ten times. CDR3 DNA: TGTGCCAGTAGTAATGACAGGGCAGAGACTGAAGCTTTCTTT. This sequence encodes CASSNDRAETEAFF. This chain joins TRBV19 and TRBJ1-1; TRBD1 aligns across 7 bases. Looked up from germline, CDR1 is LNHDA and CDR2 is SQIVND (reference sequence). The V gene end was trimmed by 4 bases and the J gene end by 5 bases; junction bases not matched to a gene: 7. The CDR3 has 14 residues.

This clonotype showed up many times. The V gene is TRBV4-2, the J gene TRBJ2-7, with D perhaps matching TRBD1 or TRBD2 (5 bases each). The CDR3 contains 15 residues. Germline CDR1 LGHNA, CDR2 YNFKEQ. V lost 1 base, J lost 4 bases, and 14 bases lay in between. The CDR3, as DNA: TGTGCCAGCAGCCAAGCCGGGGCACTTAATTACGAGCAGTACTTC. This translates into CASSQAGALNYEQYF.

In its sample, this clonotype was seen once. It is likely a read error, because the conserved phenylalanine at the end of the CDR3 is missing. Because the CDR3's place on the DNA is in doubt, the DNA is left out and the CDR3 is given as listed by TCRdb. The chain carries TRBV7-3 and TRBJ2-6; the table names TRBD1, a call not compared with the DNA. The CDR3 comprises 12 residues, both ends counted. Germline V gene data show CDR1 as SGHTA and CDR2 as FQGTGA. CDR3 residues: CASSPKSRWRTS.